One and the same sample provided the 4 T cell receptor beta chains below, sequenced in a study of cytomegalovirus exposure and HLA in healthy donors. The PCR made use of 60 Vbeta and 13 Jbeta primers. The method was immunoSEQ multiplex PCR; TCRdb's version includes in-frame clones alone and lacks a portion of them. Among about 150,000 clones listed, over 80% were seen once. Specimen: PBMCs. These receptors originate from a male donor in good health and CMV-seronegative.

The rearrangement joins TRBV9 to TRBJ2-3; the D gene is possibly TRBD2 (5 bases). The CDR3 loop spans 17 amino acids. Trimming took 4 bases from V and 1 from J, leaving 19 bases between them. The germline gives CDR1 SGDLS, CDR2 YYNGEE. The DNA of the CDR3 is TGTGCCAGCAGCCCGCATCTTACTAGTCGGGGCACAGATACGCAGTATTTT. Translation gives CASSPHLTSRGTDTQYF.

The gene calls are TRBV4-2 and TRBJ1-1; tentative D call: TRBD1 (5 bases). From germline, CDR1 is LGHNA and CDR2 YNFKEQ. The CDR3 loop spans 17 amino acids. V was clipped by 0 bases and J by 1 base, with 15 bases between them. This chain's CDR3 is CASSQDRGAIQNTEAFF. For the CDR3, the DNA is TGTGCCAGCAGCCAAGATCGTGGGGCGATCCAGAACACTGAAGCTTTCTTT.

The chain combines TRBV28 with TRBJ2-3; 9 bases line up with TRBD1. CDR3 length: 15 residues. Germline V gives CDR1 MDHEN, CDR2 SYDVKM. The J segment lost 6 bases and the V segment lost 3 bases, leaving 7 bases of the junction unmatched. In DNA, the CDR3 is TGTGCCAGCAGTTTGGCCGGGACAGGGTCGGATACGCAGTATTTT. Residues: CASSLAGTGSDTQYF.

V gene TRBV7-9 combines with J gene TRBJ2-2; 14 nucleotides match TRBD2. With V trimmed by 5 bases and J by 6 bases, 5 bases remained unmatched. This CDR3 has 16 residues. The germline V gene encodes CDR1 SEHNR and CDR2 FQNEAQ (reference sequence). CDR3 nucleotide sequence: TGTGCCAGCAGCGTAGGGGGACTAGCGGGAGCCGGGGAGCTGTTTTTT. Its translation is CASSVGGLAGAGELFF.